The 3 T cell receptor beta chains in this list originate from one sample, sequenced in a study of tumor-infiltrating lymphocytes in oesophageal squamous cell carcinoma. TCRdb re-called the PCR reads with MiXCR, one entry per CDR3 protein. This sample carries 13,000 or so distinct CDR3 sequences, 55% to 70% of them seen once, and the ten largest clones take less than 40%. Source material: esophageal tumor tissue. All receptors come from a female donor with esophageal squamous cell carcinoma.

This clonotype was found a few times. The chain is built from TRBV6-1 and TRBJ2-7; TRBD2 is a possible D gene (6 bases). The DNA end lines up better with TRBJ2-5; the J call may be wrong. Germline V gives CDR1 MNHNS, CDR2 SASEGT. The CDR3 has 15 residues. The CDR3 bases are TGTGCCAGCAGTGAAGCTGCGGGAATACAAGAGACCCAGTACTTC. Amino acids: CASSEAAGIQETQYF.

The V gene is TRBV7-2, the J gene TRBJ2-3; D remains unclear. The J call may not be correct, given that the DNA end is closer to TRBJ2-5. CDR3 size: 14 residues. The germline V gene encodes CDR1 SGHTA and CDR2 FQGNSA. The CDR3 spells CASSTGPVGETQYF. For the CDR3, the DNA is TGTGCCAGCAGCACCGGACCAGTCGGGGAGACCCAGTACTTC.

The chain combines TRBV6-6 with TRBJ2-3, with D unclear. The end of the DNA aligns better with TRBJ2-1, so the J call may be wrong. CDR1 is MNHNY and CDR2 is SVGAGI in the germline V gene (reference sequence). The CDR3 totals 12 residues. The CDR3 DNA reads as TGTGCCAGCAGGTCCGACACGGGTGAGCAGTTCTTC. Its protein is CASRSDTGEQFF.